This T cell receptor beta chain originates from a study of blood T cells in healthy people across ages (dated by TCRdb to 2015 to 2017). About the full investigation: In model experiments, template switching captured roughly one uniquely barcoded TCR beta cDNA molecule for every two T cells. Using deep sequencing normalized with unique cDNA molecular identifiers, the study measured how TCR beta repertoire diversity changes with age. Four age groups were formed from the donors: young (average about 15 years), middle-aged (approximately 41), aged (roughly 56) and long-lived (82). Donors of different ages were randomly distributed across sequencing lanes to avoid experimental bias. For two donors (one aged 18 to 30 and one aged 80 or older), the study analyzed two additional independent replicas of 1 million unique cDNA reads from the same blood draw. What the study reported, not specific to this receptor: Observed TCR beta diversity per million T cells fell roughly linearly with age, and a significant reduction was already apparent by age about 43. Because profiling used bulk unsorted PBMCs, naive and antigen-experienced compartments could not be compared conclusively. The long-lived group showed more naive CD4+ T cells, fewer expanded clones and increased TCR diversity than the aged group, suggesting age selection. Observed TCR beta diversity correlated strongly with the percentage of naive T cells measured by flow cytometry. Total diversity estimates from one million sequenced T cells were considered lower bounds and underestimates. Because the CMV infection status of the donors was unknown, age-related changes in expanded clonotypes may potentially have been confounded.

The approximately 40 donors, aged 6 to 90 years, were systemically healthy Caucasian individuals from Russia. Roughly 10 milliliters of peripheral blood were collected from each donor into EDTA-treated Vacutainer tubes. Ficoll-Paque density-gradient centrifugation was used to isolate PBMCs, with at least 7 million obtained per sample. Total RNA, at least 5 micrograms per sample, was extracted from PBMCs with Trizol reagent. For every donor, an aliquot of PBMCs went through flow cytometry to measure the percentages of naive CD45RAhigh/CD27high T cells. The library came from 5' RACE. Instrument on record: Illumina HiSeq 2500. The second PCR ran for roughly 6 to 11 cycles and used a J-beta primer mix along with a sample-barcoded 5' primer. A unique molecular identifier was introduced onto each TCR beta cDNA molecule by a template-switch 5' adaptor carrying 12 random nucleotides. At least 2.5 million CDR3-containing paired-end reads were obtained from each sample. The Mint cDNA synthesis kit, primed by a TRBC-specific oligonucleotide, was used to synthesize first-strand cDNA from all RNA. Following uracil-DNA glycosylase treatment, a first 18-cycle PCR with universal primers M1SS and BC2_uni_R was performed on all cDNA. As for the original processing: For normalization, 1 million high-quality reads, each with a distinct molecular identifier, were randomly selected from each sample. Reads with shared molecular identifiers were discarded instead of being binned into consensus sequences. MiTCR, set to a Q25 quality threshold and the strictest error-elimination algorithm, was used for CDR3 identification, clonotype clustering and error correction. A nonparametric unseen species model with Euler transformation was used to estimate a lower bound on total TCR beta diversity. TCRdb ran its own pipeline on the public reads, namely fastp trimming at Q25 and MiXCR clone calling, and kept in-frame beta chains. Rows matching on CDR3 protein sequence are summarized as one entry with the most common DNA and genes. Clone size and V and J calls follow TCRdb, not the original study. The table for this sample lists about 380,000 distinct CDR3 sequences; 52% of them were counted only once. The ten most abundant clones make up 45% to 60% of the sample.

Germline trimming: 4 bases from V, 7 bases from J; junction bases outside gene matches: 7. According to the germline V gene, CDR1 reads SGHTA and CDR2 reads FQGNSA. CDR3 length: 13 amino acids, cysteine to phenylalanine. Kept here is only the CDR3 DNA, which spans 39 bases and is read in frame from base 1. In its sample, this clonotype was seen a few times. Its antigen is unknown. One base away there is no much larger clone; base qualities are not given. The sequenced material came from blood. This chain is built from TRBV7-2 and TRBJ2-7, with TRBD1 matching 7 junction bases. The sequence came from a man in his 60s in good health. At the DNA level, the sequence is TGTGCCAGCAGCTCTCGAACAGGGGCGGAGCAGTACTTC. It is translated as CASSSRTGAEQYF.